These T cell receptor beta chains were read from a single sample in a study of control samples from healthy donors and cancer patients. Some clones are missing from TCRdb's copy, which holds only in-frame ones; the method was immunoSEQ multiplex PCR. The top ten clones hold roughly 1.9% of a sample with some 130,000 clones, 92% of them seen once. Sequencing used blood. The receptors originated from a woman between 45 and 60 years old in good health. CDR3s include the opening cysteine and the closing phenylalanine or tryptophan. The D gene is left open where the match is weak. For some rows the clone size is stated as once, few or many, or as a class when expanded; others skip it.

TRBV12-3/TRBV12-4	TRBJ1-6	-	-	CASSPGGRANLHF	TGTGCCAGCAGTCCCGGGGGCAGGGCCAACCTCCACTTT
TRBV27	TRBJ2-5	-	-	CASSFTGGPVETQYF	TGTGCCAGCAGTTTCACCGGGGGGCCGGTAGAGACCCAGTACTTC
TRBV2	TRBJ1-5	once	-	CASSIQWKRDQPQHF	TGTGCCAGCAGTATACAGTGGAAGAGGGATCAGCCCCAGCATTTT
TRBV27	TRBJ2-3	-	TRBD2	CASSLSWFWGGSTDTQYF	TGTGCCAGCAGTTTATCATGGTTTTGGGGGGGTAGCACAGATACGCAGTATTTT
TRBV14	TRBJ2-1	-	TRBD2	CASSHGTRVQDEQFF	TGTGCCAGCAGCCATGGGACTAGGGTTCAGGATGAGCAGTTCTTC
TRBV5-1	TRBJ2-1	-	-	CASSLVVHEQFF	TGCGCCAGCAGCTTGGTCGTCCATGAGCAGTTCTTC
TRBV5-8	TRBJ1-1	-	TRBD1	CASSRPTGHTEAFF	TGTGCCAGCAGCCGGCCGACAGGGCACACTGAAGCTTTCTTT
TRBV28	TRBJ1-4	-	-	CASLTPGLEKLFF	TGTGCCAGCCTAACCCCCGGGCTAGAAAAACTGTTTTTT
TRBV20-1	TRBJ1-4	-	-	CSASARVEAEKLFF	TGCAGTGCTAGTGCCAGGGTAGAGGCTGAAAAACTGTTTTTT
TRBV7-2	TRBJ2-7	-	TRBD2	CASSLIGAGGSHYYEQYF	TGTGCCAGCAGCTTGATCGGGGCGGGGGGTTCCCACTACTACGAGCAGTACTTC
TRBV11-2	TRBJ2-1	-	TRBD2	CASSLEGGSSYNEQFF	TGTGCCAGCAGCTTAGAAGGCGGGAGCTCCTACAATGAGCAGTTCTTC
TRBV6-5	TRBJ1-1	-	-	CASSYGNLNTEAFF	TGTGCCAGCAGTTACGGGAATCTGAACACTGAAGCTTTCTTT